This T cell receptor beta chain originates from a study of cytomegalovirus exposure and HLA in healthy donors. With respect to this clone: Its matching antigen is unknown.

Study-level findings and limits: The classifier, whose performance was assessed in both the original and validation cohorts, reportedly diagnosed cytomegalovirus status with high specificity and sensitivity. The presence/absence work took it that sequencing depth was about the same across donors.

There was no recording of CMV serostatus for this donor. The PCR had 60 Vbeta and 13 Jbeta primers. Here immunoSEQ multiplex PCR was the method, and the copy in TCRdb shows in-frame clones only, minus some. The sample carries 200,000 to 250,000 clones, around 85% recorded once. This clonotype was obtained from a human donor in good health. Material: PBMCs.

Here the CDR3 DNA reads TGTGCCAGTAGTGACTTCGGGACAGGGATACTCAATGGCTACACCTTC. It translates to CASSDFGTGILNGYTF. This sequence joins TRBV19 and TRBJ1-2, with 9 bases identical to TRBD1. This CDR3 has 16 residues. Losses at the gene ends were 5 bases for V and 6 bases for J; bases not matched to a gene: 13. CDR1 LNHDA and CDR2 SQIVND come from the germline V gene (reference sequence).